Here is one T cell receptor beta chain with its context. The record originates from a study of T cell changes during pregnancy in multiple sclerosis. Trimming pared 10 bases from V and 6 bases from J, leaving 26 bases between. Germline CDR1 is WNHNN and CDR2 is SYGVQD (reference sequence). This CDR3 region has 16 residues. Only in-frame clones appear in the TCRdb table, and some are missing; sequencing was by immunoSEQ multiplex PCR. Of roughly 48,000 clones listed, around 92% are singletons. The sample in question was CD4+ T cells from peripheral blood mononuclear cells, obtained in the second trimester of pregnancy. This TCR derives from a female donor in good health, enrolled as a control in a pregnancy study. The rearrangement joins TRBV10-1 to TRBJ2-3, with a weak D call TRBD2 (5 bases). The CDR3 DNA follows: TGCGCCATCGAAGACCAACTAGTCCTCTCCCCCGATACGCAGTATTTT. Its translation: CAIEDQLVLSPDTQYF.